This T cell receptor beta chain came from a study of response to subunit inactivated influenza vaccine. Study-level results: Every seasonal influenza vaccination brings in few new T cells, the authors suggested.

V lost 2 bases, J lost 8 bases, and 9 bases stayed unmatched. This CDR3 contains 15 residues. Germline CDR1 reads SGHTA; CDR2 reads FQGNSA. In TCRdb, the RT-PCR reads were re-called with MiXCR into one record per CDR3 protein. The table has about 160,000 distinct CDR3 sequences, approximately 11% seen once. This clonotype was counted between two and nine times. Its matching antigen is unknown. This chain connects TRBV7-2 to TRBJ2-1; 7 nucleotides align to TRBD2. The sequence was obtained from a man aged 45-65 years who received an inactivated influenza vaccine. Sequencing was performed on non-naive T cells sorted from PBMCs, taken roughly 48 days after vaccination. CDR3 nucleotide sequence: TGTGCCAGCAGCTTATGGGGGAGGGCCGGGCATGAGCAGTTCTTC. Translation: CASSLWGRAGHEQFF.